Each of the 12 T cell receptor beta chains below was sequenced from the same sample in a study of molecular identifiers for immune sequencing clone quantification. Via MiXCR, TCRdb re-called the PCR reads, giving one row per CDR3 protein. The sample consists of a few hundred thousand distinct CDR3 sequences, around 21% of them appearing once. Source material: naive CD8+ T cells from blood, with Jurkat cell RNA spiked in. Subset meaning: FACS-sorted CD8+CD4-CCR7+CD45RA+ naive T cells. The receptors shown here come from a human donor in good health. Some libraries in this study had Jurkat cell RNA spiked in.

This clonotype was recorded at least ten times. This chain joins TRBV21-1 and TRBJ2-7; the table names TRBD2, a call not compared with the DNA. TRBV21-1 is a pseudogene segment. This CDR3 is 15 amino acids long. This CDR3 reads CASSKSSGLAYEQYF. Written as DNA, the CDR3 is TGTGCCAGCAGCAAGTCTAGCGGGTTGGCCTACGAGCAGTACTTC.

The chain carries TRBV30 and TRBJ2-2; D is ambiguous. V was pared by 0 bases and J by 6 bases, with 11 bases between. This CDR3 contains 14 residues. Germline CDR1 GTSNPN, CDR2 SVGIG (reference sequence). The chain's CDR3 is CAWSVLSSAGELFF. DNA for the CDR3: TGTGCCTGGAGTGTACTTAGCTCCGCCGGGGAGCTGTTTTTT.

About this clonotype itself: Compared with germline, one end of the junction differs, possibly owing to a read error. The V call is TRBV12-3 or TRBV12-4, the J call TRBJ1-1, with unresolved D. The length of the CDR3 is 12 residues. The CDR3 DNA reads TGTGTCAGCAGTTTAGGTCAAGTTGAAGCTTTCTTT. Translating it yields CVSSLGQVEAFF.

This clonotype was observed many times. The rearrangement links TRBV5-5 to TRBJ2-1; a possible D gene is TRBD2 (6 bases). Germline V lookup: CDR1 SGHKS, CDR2 YYEKEE (reference sequence). With 2 bases removed from V and 7 bases from J, the gap between germline ends came to 16 bases. The CDR3 is 15 amino acids. The CDR3 loop reads CASSFREGGTNEQFF. CDR3 in DNA: TGTGCCAGCAGCTTCAGAGAAGGAGGGACTAATGAGCAGTTCTTC.

This clonotype has ten or more counts. V is TRBV7-9 and J is TRBJ2-3; tentative D call: TRBD2 (6 bases). Per the germline V gene, CDR1 is SEHNR and CDR2 is FQNEAQ (reference sequence). Trimming pared 4 bases from V and 3 bases from J, leaving 17 bases between. The CDR3 totals 16 residues. The CDR3: CASSYAGQGGTDTQYF. The CDR3 DNA is TGTGCCAGCAGCTACGCGGGGCAGGGAGGAACAGATACGCAGTATTTT.

Note on this clonotype: A much larger clone is a single base away; this may be a read error. This chain uses TRBV20-1 with TRBJ1-4; 7 nucleotides line up with TRBD1. Germline CDR1 is DFQATT and CDR2 is SNEGSKA (reference sequence). This CDR3 comprises 18 residues. CDR3 coding DNA: TGCAGTGCTAGAGATGATCAGGGGGAGGACGCAACTAATGAAAAACTGCTTTTT. Protein: CSARDDQGEDATNEKLLF.

The rearrangement links TRBV15 to TRBJ2-5; the D gene is possibly TRBD1 (6 bases). This CDR3 has 16 amino acids. The germline V gene has CDR1 LNHNV and CDR2 YYDKDF (reference sequence). The V gene lost 0 bases and the J gene lost 11 bases, with 22 bases spanning the gap. The CDR3 reads CATSREEGQLMGEQYF. The DNA for the CDR3 is TGTGCCACCAGCAGAGAGGAAGGACAGCTCATGGGTGAGCAGTACTTC.

The V gene is TRBV6-5, the J gene TRBJ1-1, with a weak D call TRBD1 (6 bases). V shed 5 bases and J shed 6 bases, with 19 bases lying between them. Germline CDR1 reads MNHEY; CDR2 reads SVGAGI. The CDR3 length is 15 residues. The CDR3 protein is CASSPLFRGSAEAFF. DNA of the CDR3: TGTGCCAGCAGTCCCTTATTCAGGGGTAGCGCTGAAGCTTTCTTT.

This clonotype has only one observation. In this CDR3 the conserved last residue, phenylalanine or tryptophan, is missing, so a read error is likely. The rearrangement links TRBV19 to TRBJ2-3; the D gene is possibly TRBD2 (5 bases). Germline V gene sequence: CDR1 LNHDA, CDR2 SQIVND (reference sequence). This CDR3 region has 16 residues. The germline V and J ends were trimmed by 7 bases and 0 bases, with 17 bases remaining between them. CDR3: CASNDGTGSSTDTQYS. The CDR3 DNA reads as TGTGCCAGTAACGACGGTACGGGGAGTAGCACAGATACGCAGTATTCT.

Details on this clonotype: Just one base apart from a much larger clone, this may be a read error. V is TRBV4-3 and J is TRBJ2-7; the D gene is possibly TRBD1 (6 bases). CDR3 size: 17 residues. CDR1 and CDR2 from the germline V gene are LGHNA and YSLEER. V lost 3 bases and J 7 bases, leaving 25 bases between the germline ends. This chain's CDR3 is CASSHLHTGAGEWEQYF. The CDR3 nucleotides read TGCGCCAGCAGCCATCTCCATACCGGGGCAGGGGAATGGGAGCAGTACTTC.

This chain links TRBV3-1 with TRBJ2-3; TRBD2 aligns across 9 bases. Per the germline V gene, CDR1 is LGHDT and CDR2 is YNNKEL (reference sequence). The CDR3 sequence is 17 residues long. The J segment lost 7 bases and the V segment lost 3 bases, leaving 14 bases of the junction unmatched. CDR3 in DNA: TGTGCCAGCAGCCAGGAGCCTAGCGGGGCCTTGTCGTATACGCAGTATTTT. This codes for CASSQEPSGALSYTQYF.

This clonotype was counted many times. The gene calls are TRBV25-1 and TRBJ2-3, with 10 positions matching TRBD2. With V trimmed by 7 bases and J by 5 bases, 9 bases remained unmatched. Germline CDR1 reads MGHDK; CDR2 reads SYGVNS. This CDR3 region has 15 residues. The CDR3 is CASKLVAGGGDTQYF. In DNA form, the CDR3 reads TGTGCCAGCAAGTTAGTAGCGGGAGGAGGAGATACGCAGTATTTT.